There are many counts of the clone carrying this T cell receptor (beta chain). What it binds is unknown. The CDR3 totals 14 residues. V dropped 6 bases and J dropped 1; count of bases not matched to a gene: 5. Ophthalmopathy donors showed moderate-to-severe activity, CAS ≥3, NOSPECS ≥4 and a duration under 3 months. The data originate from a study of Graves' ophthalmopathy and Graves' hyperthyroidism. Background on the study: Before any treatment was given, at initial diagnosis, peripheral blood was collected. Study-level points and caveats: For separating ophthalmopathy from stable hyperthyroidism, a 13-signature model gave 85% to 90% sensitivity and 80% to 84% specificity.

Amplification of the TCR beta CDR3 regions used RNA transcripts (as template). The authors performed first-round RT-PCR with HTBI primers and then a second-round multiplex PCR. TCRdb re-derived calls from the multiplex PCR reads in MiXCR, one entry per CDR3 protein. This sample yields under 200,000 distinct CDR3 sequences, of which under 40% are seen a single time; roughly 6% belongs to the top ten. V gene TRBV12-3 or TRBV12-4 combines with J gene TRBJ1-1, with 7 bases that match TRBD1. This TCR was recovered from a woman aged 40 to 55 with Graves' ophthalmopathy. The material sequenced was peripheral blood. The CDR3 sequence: CASSLPGGNTEAFF. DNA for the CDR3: TGTGCCAGCAGCCTACCAGGGGGGAACACTGAAGCTTTCTTT.